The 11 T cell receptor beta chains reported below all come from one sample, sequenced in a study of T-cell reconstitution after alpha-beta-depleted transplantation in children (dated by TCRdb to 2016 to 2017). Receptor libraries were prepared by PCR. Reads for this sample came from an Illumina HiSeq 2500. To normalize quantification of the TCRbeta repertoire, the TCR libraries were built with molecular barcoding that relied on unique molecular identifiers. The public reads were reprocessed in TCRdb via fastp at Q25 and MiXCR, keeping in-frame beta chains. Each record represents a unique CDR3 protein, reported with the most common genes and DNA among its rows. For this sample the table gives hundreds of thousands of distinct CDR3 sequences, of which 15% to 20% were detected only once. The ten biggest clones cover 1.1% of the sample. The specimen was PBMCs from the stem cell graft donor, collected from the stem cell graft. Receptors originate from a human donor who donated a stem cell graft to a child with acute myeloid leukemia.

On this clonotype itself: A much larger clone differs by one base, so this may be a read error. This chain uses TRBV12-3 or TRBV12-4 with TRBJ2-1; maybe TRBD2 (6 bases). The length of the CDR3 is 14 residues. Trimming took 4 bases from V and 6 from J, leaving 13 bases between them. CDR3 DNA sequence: TGTGCCAGCAGTTCGGGGGAACCTTTCAATGAGCAGTTCTTC. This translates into CASSSGEPFNEQFF.

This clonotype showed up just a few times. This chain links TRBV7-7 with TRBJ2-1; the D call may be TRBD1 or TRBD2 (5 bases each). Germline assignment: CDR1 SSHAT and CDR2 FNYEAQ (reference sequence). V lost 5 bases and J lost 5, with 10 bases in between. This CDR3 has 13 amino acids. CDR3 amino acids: CASSRDPNNEQFF. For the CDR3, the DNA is TGTGCCAGCAGCCGGGACCCAAACAATGAGCAGTTCTTC.

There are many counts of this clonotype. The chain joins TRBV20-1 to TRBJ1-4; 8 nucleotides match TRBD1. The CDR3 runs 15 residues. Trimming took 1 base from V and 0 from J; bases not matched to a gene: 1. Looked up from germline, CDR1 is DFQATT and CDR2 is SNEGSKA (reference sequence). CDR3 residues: CSARVGQATNEKLFF. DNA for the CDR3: TGCAGTGCTAGAGTGGGACAGGCAACTAATGAAAAACTGTTTTTT.

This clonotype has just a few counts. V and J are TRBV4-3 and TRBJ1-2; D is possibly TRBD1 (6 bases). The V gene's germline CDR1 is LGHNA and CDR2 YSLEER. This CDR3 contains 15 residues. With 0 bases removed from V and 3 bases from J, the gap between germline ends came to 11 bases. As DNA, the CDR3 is TGCGCCAGCAGCCAAGATAGCCAGGGGTACTATGGCTACACCTTC. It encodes CASSQDSQGYYGYTF.

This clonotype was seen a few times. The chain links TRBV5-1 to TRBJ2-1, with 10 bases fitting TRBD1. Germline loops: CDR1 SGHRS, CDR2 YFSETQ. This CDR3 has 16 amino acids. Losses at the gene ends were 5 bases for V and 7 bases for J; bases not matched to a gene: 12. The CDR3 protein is CASSLPGQGGRNEQFF. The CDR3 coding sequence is TGCGCCAGCAGTCTGCCTGGACAGGGGGGAAGGAATGAGCAGTTCTTC.

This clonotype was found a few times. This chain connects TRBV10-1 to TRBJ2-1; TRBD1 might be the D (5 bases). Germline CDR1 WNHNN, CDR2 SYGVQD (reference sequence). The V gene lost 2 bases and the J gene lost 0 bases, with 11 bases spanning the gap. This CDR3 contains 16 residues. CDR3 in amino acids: CASSEPDDSSYNEQFF. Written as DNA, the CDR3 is TGCGCCAGCAGTGAGCCGGACGACAGCTCCTACAATGAGCAGTTCTTC.

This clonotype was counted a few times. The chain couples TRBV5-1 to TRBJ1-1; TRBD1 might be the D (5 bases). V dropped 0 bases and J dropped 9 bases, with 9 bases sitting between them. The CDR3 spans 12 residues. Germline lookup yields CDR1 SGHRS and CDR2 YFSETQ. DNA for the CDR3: TGCGCCAGCAGCTTGGAGCCAGGGAAAGCTTTCTTT. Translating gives CASSLEPGKAFF.

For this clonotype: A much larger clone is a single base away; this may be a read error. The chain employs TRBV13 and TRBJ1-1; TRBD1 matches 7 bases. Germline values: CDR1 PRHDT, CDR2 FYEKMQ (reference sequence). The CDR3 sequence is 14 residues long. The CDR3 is CASSGGTVNTDAFF. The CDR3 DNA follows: TGTGCCAGCAGCGGCGGGACAGTGAACACTGACGCTTTCTTT.

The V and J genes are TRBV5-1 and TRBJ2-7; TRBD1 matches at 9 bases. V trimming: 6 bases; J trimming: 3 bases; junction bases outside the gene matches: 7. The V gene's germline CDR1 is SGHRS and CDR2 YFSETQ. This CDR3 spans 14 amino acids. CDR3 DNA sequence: TGCGCCAGCACCTGGGGGGACAGGGACTACGAGCAGTACTTC. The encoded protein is CASTWGDRDYEQYF.

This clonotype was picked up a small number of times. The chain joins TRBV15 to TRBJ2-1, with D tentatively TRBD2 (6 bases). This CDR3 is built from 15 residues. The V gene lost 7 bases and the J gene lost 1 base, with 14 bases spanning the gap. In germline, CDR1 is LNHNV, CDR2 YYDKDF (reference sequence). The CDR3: CATTAPSVSYNEQFF. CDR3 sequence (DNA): TGTGCCACCACGGCTCCTAGCGTGTCCTACAATGAGCAGTTCTTC.

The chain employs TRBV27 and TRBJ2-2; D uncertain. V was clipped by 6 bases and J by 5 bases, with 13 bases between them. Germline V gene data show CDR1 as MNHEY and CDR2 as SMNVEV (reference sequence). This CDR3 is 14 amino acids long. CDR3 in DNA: TGTGCCAGCAGGGGGTTAGCCTTAACCGGGGAGCTGTTTTTT. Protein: CASRGLALTGELFF.